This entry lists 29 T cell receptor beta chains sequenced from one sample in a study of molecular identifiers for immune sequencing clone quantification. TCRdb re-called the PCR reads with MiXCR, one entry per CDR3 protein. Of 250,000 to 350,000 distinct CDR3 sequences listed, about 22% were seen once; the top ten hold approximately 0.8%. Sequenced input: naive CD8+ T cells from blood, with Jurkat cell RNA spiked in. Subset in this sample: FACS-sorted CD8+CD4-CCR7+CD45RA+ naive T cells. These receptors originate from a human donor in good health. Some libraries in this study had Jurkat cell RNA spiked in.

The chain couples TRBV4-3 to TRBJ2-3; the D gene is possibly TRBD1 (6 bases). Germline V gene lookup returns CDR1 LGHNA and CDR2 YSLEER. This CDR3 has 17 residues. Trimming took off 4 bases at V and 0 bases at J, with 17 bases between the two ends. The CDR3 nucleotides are TGCGCCAGCAGCCCCAACAGGGTTACCACTAGCACAGATACGCAGTATTTT. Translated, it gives CASSPNRVTTSTDTQYF.

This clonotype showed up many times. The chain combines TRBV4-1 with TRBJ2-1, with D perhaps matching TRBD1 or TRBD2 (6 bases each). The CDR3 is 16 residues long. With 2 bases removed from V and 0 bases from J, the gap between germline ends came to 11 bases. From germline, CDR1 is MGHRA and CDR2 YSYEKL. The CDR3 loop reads CASSQIGGPSYNEQFF. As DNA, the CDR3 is TGCGCCAGCAGCCAAATAGGGGGGCCCTCCTACAATGAGCAGTTCTTC.

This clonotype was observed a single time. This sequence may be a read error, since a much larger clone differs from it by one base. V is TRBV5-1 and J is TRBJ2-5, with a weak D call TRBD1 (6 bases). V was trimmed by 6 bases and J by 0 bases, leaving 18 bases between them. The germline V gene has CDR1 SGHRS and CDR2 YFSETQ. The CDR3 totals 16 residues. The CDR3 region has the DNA TGCGCCAGCAACTTCTTTCAGGGGTCGTACCAAGAGACCCAGTACTTC. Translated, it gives CASNFFQGSYQETQYF.

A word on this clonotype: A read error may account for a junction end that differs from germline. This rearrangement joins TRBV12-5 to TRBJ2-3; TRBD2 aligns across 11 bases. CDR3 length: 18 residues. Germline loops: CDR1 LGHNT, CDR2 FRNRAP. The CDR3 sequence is CASGFGVAGGPPTGTQYF. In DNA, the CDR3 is TGTGCTAGTGGTTTCGGTGTAGCGGGAGGGCCCCCCACAGGTACGCAGTATTTT. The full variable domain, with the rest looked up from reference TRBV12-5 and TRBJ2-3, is DARVTQTPRHKVTEMGQEVTMRCQPILGHNTVFWYRQTMMQGLELLAYFRNRAPLDDSGMPKDRFSAEMPDATLATLKIQPSEPRDSAVYFCASGFGVAGGPPTGTQYFGPGTRLTVL.

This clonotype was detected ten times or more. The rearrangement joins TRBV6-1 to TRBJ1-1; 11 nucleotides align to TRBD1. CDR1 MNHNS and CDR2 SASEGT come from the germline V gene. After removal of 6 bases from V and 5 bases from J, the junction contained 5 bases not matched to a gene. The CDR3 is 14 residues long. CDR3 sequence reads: CASSQGQGETEAFF. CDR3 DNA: TGTGCCAGCAGCCAGGGACAGGGGGAGACTGAAGCTTTCTTT.

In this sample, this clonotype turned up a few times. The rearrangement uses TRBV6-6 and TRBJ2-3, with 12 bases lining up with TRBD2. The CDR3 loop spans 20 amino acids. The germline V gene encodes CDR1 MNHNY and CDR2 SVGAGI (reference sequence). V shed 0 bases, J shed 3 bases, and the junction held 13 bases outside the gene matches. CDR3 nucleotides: TGTGCCAGCAGTTACTCGGCGAGGGTACTAGCGGGGGGCGGAACAGATACGCAGTATTTT. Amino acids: CASSYSARVLAGGGTDTQYF.

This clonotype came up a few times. The CDR3 sequence is CASSQDPETSTDTQYF. Here the CDR3 DNA reads TGTGCCAGCAGCCAAGATCCAGAAACTAGCACAGATACGCAGTATTTT. The genes are TRBV3-1 and TRBJ2-3; D is undetermined. Per germline, CDR1 LGHDT and CDR2 YNNKEL (reference sequence). Trimming took off 0 bases at V and 0 bases at J, with 10 bases between the two ends. CDR3 length equals 16 residues.

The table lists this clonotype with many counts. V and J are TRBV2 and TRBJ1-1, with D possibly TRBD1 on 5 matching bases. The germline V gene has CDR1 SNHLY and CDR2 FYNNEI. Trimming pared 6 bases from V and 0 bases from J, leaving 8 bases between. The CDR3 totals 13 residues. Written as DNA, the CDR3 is TGTGCCAGCAGGGAACAGGTGAACACTGAAGCTTTCTTT. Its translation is CASREQVNTEAFF.

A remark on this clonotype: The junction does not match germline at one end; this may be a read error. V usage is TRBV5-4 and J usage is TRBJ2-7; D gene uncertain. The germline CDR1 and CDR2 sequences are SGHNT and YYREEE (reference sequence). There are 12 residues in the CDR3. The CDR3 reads CASGLGSSEQYF. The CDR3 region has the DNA TGTGCCAGCGGCTTGGGTAGCTCCGAGCAGTACTTC.

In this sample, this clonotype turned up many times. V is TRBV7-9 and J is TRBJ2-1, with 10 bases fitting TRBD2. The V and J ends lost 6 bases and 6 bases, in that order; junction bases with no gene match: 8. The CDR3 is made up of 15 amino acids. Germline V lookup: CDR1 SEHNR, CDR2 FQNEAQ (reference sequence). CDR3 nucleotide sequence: TGTGCCAGCAGTTCAAGCGGGAGGGCCTTCAATGAGCAGTTCTTC. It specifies CASSSSGRAFNEQFF.

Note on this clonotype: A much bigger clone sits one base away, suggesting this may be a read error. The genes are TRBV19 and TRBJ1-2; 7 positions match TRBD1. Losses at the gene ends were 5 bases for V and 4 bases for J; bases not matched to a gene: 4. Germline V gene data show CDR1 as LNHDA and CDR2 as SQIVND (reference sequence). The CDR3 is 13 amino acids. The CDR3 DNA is TGTGCCAGTAGTGTCGGACAGGTCTATGGCTACACCTTC. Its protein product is CASSVGQVYGYTF.

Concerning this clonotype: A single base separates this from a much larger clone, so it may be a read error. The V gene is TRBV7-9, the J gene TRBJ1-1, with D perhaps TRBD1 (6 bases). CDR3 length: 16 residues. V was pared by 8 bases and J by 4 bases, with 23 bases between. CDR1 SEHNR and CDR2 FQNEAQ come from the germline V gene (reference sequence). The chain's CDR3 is CASGSGQTGVRTEAFF. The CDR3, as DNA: TGTGCCAGCGGCTCCGGACAGACGGGCGTCCGCACTGAAGCTTTCTTT. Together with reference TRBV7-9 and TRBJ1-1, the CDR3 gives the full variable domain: DTGVSQNPRHKITKRGQNVTFRCDPISEHNRLYWYRQTLGQGPEFLTYFQNEAQLEKSRLLSDRFSAERPKGSFSTLEIQRTEQGDSAMYLCASGSGQTGVRTEAFFGQGTRLTVV.

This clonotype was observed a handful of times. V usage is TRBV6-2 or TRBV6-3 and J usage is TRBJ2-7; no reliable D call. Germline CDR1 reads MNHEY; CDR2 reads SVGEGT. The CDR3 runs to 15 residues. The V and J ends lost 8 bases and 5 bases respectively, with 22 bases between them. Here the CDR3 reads CASSPMALRFNEQYF. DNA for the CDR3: TGTGCCAGCTCCCCCATGGCGCTCCGCTTCAACGAGCAGTACTTC.

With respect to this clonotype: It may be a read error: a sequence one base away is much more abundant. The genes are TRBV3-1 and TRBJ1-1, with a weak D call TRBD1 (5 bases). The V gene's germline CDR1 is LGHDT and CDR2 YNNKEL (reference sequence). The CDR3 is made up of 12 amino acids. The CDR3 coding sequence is TGTGCCAGCTTGGGACTGAACGCTGAAGCTTTCTTT. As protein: CASLGLNAEAFF.

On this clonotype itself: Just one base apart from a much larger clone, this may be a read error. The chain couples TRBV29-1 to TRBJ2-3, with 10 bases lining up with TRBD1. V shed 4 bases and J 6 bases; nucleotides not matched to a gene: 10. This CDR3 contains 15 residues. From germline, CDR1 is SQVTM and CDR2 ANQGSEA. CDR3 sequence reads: CSVGSPGQGIDTQYF. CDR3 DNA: TGCAGCGTTGGATCTCCGGGACAGGGGATCGATACGCAGTATTTT.

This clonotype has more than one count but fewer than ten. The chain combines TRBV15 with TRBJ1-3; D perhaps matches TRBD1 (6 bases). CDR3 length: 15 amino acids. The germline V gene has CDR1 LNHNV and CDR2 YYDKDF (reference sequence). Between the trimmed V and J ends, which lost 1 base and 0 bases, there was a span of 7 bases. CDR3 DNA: TGTGCCACCAGCAGAGGGACAGACTCTGGAAACACCATATATTTT. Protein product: CATSRGTDSGNTIYF. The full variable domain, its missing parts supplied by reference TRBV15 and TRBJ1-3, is DAMVIQNPRYQVTQFGKPVTLSCSQTLNHNVMYWYQQKSSQAPKLLFHYYDKDFNNEADTPDNFQSRRPNTSFCFLDIRSPGLGDTAMYLCATSRGTDSGNTIYFGEGSWLTVV.

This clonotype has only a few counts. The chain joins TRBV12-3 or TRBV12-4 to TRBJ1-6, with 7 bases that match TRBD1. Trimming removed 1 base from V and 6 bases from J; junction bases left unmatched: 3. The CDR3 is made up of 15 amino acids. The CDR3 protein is CASSLGQGGNSPLHF. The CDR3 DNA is TGTGCCAGCAGTTTAGGACAGGGAGGTAATTCACCCCTCCACTTT.

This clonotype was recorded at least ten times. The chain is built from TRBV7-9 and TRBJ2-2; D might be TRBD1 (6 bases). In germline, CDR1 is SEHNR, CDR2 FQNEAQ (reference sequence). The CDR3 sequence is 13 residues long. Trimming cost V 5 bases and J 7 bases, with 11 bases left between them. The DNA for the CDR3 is TGTGCCAGCAGCCTAGGACAGCTCGGGGAGCTGTTTTTT. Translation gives CASSLGQLGELFF.

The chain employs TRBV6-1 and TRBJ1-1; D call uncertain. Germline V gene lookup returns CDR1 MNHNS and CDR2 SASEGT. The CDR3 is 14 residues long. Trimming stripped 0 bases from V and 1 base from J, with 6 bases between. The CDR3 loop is CASSEASRNTEAFF. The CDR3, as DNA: TGTGCCAGCAGTGAAGCGAGCCGGAACACTGAAGCTTTCTTT.

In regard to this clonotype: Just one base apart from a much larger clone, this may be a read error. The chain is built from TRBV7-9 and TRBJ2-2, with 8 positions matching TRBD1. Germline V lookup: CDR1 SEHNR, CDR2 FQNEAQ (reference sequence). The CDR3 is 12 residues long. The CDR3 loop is CASNQGAGELLF. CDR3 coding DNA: TGTGCCAGCAACCAGGGGGCCGGGGAGCTGCTTTTT.

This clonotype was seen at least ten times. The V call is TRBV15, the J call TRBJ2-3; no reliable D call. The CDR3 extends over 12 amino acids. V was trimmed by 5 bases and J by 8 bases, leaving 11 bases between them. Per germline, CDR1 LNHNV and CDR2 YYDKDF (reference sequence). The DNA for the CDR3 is TGTGCCACCAGCGAGAGCGCTGGTACGCAGTATTTT. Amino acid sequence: CATSESAGTQYF.

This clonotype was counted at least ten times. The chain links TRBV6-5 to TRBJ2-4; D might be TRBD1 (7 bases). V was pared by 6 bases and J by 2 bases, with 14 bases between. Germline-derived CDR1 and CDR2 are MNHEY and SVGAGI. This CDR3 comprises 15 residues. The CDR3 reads CASRSRGASKNIQYF. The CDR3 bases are TGTGCCAGCAGATCCAGGGGGGCATCCAAAAACATTCAGTACTTC.

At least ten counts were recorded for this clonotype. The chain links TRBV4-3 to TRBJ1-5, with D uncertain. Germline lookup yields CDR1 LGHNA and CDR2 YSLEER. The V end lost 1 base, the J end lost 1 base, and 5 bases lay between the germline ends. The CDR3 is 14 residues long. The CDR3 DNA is TGCGCCAGCAGCCAAGGTTGGAGCAATCAGCCCCAGCATTTT. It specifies CASSQGWSNQPQHF.

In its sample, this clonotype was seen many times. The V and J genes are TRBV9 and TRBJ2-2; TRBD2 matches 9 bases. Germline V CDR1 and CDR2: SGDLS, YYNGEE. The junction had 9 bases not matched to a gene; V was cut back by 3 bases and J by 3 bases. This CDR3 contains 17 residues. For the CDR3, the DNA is TGTGCCAGCAGCGCCTTTTTAGCGGGGGCAGACACCGGGGAGCTGTTTTTT. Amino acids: CASSAFLAGADTGELFF.

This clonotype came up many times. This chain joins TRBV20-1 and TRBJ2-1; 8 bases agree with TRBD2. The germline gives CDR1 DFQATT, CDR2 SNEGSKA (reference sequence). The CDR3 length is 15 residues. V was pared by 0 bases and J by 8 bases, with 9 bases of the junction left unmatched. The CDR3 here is CSARDLLAGIYEQFF. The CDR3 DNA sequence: TGCAGTGCTAGAGATCTTCTAGCGGGCATATATGAGCAGTTCTTC.

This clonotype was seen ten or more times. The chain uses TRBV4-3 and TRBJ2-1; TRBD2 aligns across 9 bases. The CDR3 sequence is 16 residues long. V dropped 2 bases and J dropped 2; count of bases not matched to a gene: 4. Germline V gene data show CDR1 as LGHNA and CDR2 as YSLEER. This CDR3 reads CASSQTAGGAYNEQFF. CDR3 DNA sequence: TGCGCCAGCAGCCAAACAGCGGGAGGAGCCTACAATGAGCAGTTCTTC.

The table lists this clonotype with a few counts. CDR3 sequence reads: CSAVDRENTGELFF. Here the CDR3 DNA reads TGCAGTGCTGTTGACAGGGAGAACACCGGGGAGCTGTTTTTT. This chain links TRBV20-1 with TRBJ2-2; 7 bases are shared with TRBD1. CDR1 and CDR2 from the germline V gene are DFQATT and SNEGSKA (reference sequence). The CDR3 length is 14 residues. Trimming cost V 5 bases and J 1 base; bases outside gene matches: 4.

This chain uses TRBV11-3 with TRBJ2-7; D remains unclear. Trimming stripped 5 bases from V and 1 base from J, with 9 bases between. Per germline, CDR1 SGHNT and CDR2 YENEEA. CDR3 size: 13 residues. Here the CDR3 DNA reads TGTGCCAGCAGCCCGGCAGATTCCTACGAGCAGTACTTC. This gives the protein CASSPADSYEQYF. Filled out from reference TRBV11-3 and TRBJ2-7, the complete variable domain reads EAGVVQSPRYKIIEKKQPVAFWCNPISGHNTLYWYLQNLGQGPELLIRYENEEAVDDSQLPKDRFSAERLKGVDSTLKIQPAELGDSAVYLCASSPADSYEQYFGPGTRLTVT.

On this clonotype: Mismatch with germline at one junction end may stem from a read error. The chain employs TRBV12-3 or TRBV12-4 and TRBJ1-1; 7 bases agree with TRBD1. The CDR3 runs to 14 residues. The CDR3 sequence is CASSLGQGGFGASF. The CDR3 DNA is TGTGCCAGCAGTTTAGGGCAGGGGGGCTTTGGAGCTTCCTTT.